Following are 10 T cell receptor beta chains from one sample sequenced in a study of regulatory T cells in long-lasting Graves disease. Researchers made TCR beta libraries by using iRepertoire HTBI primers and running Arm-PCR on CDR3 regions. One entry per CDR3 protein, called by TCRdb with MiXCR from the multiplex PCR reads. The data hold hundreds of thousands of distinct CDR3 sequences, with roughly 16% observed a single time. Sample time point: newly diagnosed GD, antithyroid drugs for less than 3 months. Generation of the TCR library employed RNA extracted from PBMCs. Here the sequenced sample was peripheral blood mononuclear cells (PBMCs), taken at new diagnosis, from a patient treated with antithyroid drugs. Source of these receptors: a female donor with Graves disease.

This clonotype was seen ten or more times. CDR3 nucleotide sequence: TGTGCTAGTGGTGGACAGTTCACAGATACGCAGTATTTT. Translated, it gives CASGGQFTDTQYF. The chain uses TRBV12-5 and TRBJ2-3; the D gene is possibly TRBD1 (6 bases). The CDR3 spans 13 residues. Trimming shortened V by 5 bases and J by 2 bases, and 8 bases separated the two germline ends. Germline V gene data show CDR1 as LGHNT and CDR2 as FRNRAP.

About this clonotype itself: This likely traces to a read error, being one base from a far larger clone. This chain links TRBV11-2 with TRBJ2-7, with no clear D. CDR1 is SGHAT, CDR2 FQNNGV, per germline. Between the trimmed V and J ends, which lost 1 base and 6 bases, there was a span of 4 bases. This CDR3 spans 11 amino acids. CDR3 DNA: TGTGCCAGCAGCTTAGTAGCCGAGCAGTACTTC. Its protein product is CASSLVAEQYF.

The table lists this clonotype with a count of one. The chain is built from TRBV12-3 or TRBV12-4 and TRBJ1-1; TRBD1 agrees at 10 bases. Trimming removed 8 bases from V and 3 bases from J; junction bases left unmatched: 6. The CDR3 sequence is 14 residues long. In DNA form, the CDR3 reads TGTGCCAGCGGCCGGGACAGGGGCTACACTGAAGCTTTCTTT. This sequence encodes CASGRDRGYTEAFF.

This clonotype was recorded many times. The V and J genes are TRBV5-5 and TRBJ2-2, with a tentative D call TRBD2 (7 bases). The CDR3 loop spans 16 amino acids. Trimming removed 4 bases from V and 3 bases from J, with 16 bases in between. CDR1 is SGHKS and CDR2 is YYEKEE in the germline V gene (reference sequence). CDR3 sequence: CASSSSGGADTGELFF. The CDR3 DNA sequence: TGTGCCAGCAGCAGCTCGGGGGGCGCAGACACCGGGGAGCTGTTTTTT.

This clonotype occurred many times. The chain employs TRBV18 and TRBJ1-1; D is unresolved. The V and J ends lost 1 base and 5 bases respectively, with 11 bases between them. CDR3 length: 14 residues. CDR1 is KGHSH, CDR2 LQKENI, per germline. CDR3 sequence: CASSPHGVETEAFF. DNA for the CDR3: TGTGCCAGCTCACCACATGGGGTGGAGACTGAAGCTTTCTTT.

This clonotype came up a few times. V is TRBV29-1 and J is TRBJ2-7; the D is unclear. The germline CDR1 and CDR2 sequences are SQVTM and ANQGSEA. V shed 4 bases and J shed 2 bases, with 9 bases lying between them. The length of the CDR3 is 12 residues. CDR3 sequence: CSVVGTPYEQYF. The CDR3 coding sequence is TGCAGCGTTGTAGGCACCCCCTACGAGCAGTACTTC.

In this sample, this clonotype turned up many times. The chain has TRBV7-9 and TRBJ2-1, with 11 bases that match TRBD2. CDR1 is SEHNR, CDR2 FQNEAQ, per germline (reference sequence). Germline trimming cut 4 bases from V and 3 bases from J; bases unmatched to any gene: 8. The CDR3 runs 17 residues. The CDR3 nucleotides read TGTGCCAGCAGCTCGACCCCTGGGACTAGCGGCTACAATGAGCAGTTCTTC. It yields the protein CASSSTPGTSGYNEQFF.

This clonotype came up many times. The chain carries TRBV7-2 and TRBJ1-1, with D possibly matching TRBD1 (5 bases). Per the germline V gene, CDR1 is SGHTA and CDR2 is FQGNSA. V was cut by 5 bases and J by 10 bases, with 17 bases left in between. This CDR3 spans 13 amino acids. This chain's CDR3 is CASSLGTRGAAFF. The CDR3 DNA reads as TGTGCCAGCAGCCTAGGGACGAGGGGTGCAGCTTTCTTT. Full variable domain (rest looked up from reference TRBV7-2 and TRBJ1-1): GAGVSQSPSNKVTEKGKDVELRCDPISGHTALYWYRQSLGQGLEFLIYFQGNSAPDKSGLPSDRFSAERTGGSVSTLTIQRTQQEDSAVYLCASSLGTRGAAFFGQGTRLTVV.

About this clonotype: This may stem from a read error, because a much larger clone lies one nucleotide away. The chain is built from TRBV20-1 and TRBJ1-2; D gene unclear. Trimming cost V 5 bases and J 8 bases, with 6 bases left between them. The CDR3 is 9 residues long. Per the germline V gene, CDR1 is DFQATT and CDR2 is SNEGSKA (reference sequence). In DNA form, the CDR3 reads TGCAGTGCTGGCAGGGGCTACACCTTC. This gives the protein CSAGRGYTF.

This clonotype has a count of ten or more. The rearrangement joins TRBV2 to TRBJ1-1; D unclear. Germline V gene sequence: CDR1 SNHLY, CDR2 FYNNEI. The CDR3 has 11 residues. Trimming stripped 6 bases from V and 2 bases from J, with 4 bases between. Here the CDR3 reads CASRENTEAFF. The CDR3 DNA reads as TGTGCCAGCAGGGAAAACACTGAAGCTTTCTTT.